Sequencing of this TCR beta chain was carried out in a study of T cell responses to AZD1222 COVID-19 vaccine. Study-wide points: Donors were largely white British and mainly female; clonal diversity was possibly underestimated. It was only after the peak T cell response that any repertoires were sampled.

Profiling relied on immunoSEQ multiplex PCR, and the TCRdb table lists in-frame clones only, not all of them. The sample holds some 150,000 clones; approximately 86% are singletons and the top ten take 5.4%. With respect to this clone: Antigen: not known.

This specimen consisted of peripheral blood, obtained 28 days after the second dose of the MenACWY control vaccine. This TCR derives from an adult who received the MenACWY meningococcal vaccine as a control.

CDR3 protein: CAWSSGGSSNQPQHF. CDR3 DNA: TGTGCCTGGAGTTCGGGGGGGTCCAGCAATCAGCCCCAGCATTTT. The chain employs TRBV30 and TRBJ1-5; D perhaps matches TRBD1 (5 bases). The CDR3 spans 15 residues. Trimming shortened V by 2 bases and J by 1 base, and 12 bases separated the two germline ends. CDR1 is GTSNPN and CDR2 is SVGIG in the germline V gene (reference sequence).